The rows below give T cell receptor beta chains drawn from one sample of a study of T cells in tuberculosis. Some clones are missing from TCRdb's copy, which holds only in-frame ones; the method was immunoSEQ multiplex PCR. The sample lists thousands of clones; 95% to 98% were seen once. Material: PBMCs, obtained at tuberculosis diagnosis. Every receptor here comes from an adult with tuberculosis. Each CDR3 is given with its conserved first and last residue. Fields, in order: V gene, clone size, J gene, D gene, CDR3 DNA, CDR3 protein. A D gene is named only where the DNA matches it firmly. Size tells how often a clone was seen (once, few, many) or the class of an expanded clone, and some rows leave it out.

TRBV19,.,TRBJ2-2,TRBD2,TGTGCCAGTAGTATGGGCACTAGCGGGAGAACCGGGGAGCTGTTTTTT,CASSMGTSGRTGELFF
TRBV6-5,.,TRBJ2-1,TRBD2,TGTGCCCCAGGGTGGACTAGCGGGGCTTACAATGAGCAGTTCTTC,CAPGWTSGAYNEQFF
TRBV5-6,.,TRBJ2-7,TRBD1,TGTGCCAGCAGTGCCGGGACAGGGGGCAAGTCCTACGAGCAGTACTTC,CASSAGTGGKSYEQYF
TRBV9,.,TRBJ2-3,.,TGTGCCAGCAGCGTAGGGGCGGGACGCACAGATACGCAGTATTTT,CASSVGAGRTDTQYF
TRBV19,.,TRBJ1-2,.,TGTGCCAGTAGTATGACCAGGAGGAATGGCTACACCTTC,CASSMTRRNGYTF
TRBV6-1,.,TRBJ1-1,.,TGTGCCAGCAGTACCATGACAGGGAACACTGAAGCTTTCTTT,CASSTMTGNTEAFF
TRBV2,.,TRBJ2-5,TRBD2,TGTGCCAGCACCTGGACTAGCGGGGGTGTGGGGACCCAGTACTTC,CASTWTSGGVGTQYF
TRBV10-3,.,TRBJ1-3,.,TGTGCCATCAGTGAGTCGACGGGATACTCTGGAAACACCATATATTTT,CAISESTGYSGNTIYF
TRBV28,.,TRBJ2-7,TRBD1,TGTGCCAGCAGTCTGGGGACAGGGAGCTCCTACGAGCAGTACTTC,CASSLGTGSSYEQYF
TRBV18,.,TRBJ2-3,TRBD2,TGTGCCAGCTCACCTACTAGCGGGAGTACGAGCACAGATACGCAGTATTTT,CASSPTSGSTSTDTQYF
TRBV6-6,.,TRBJ1-1,.,TGTGCCAGCAGTCCCGCTAGGAGGGGGAACACTGAAGCTTTCTTT,CASSPARRGNTEAFF
TRBV19,.,TRBJ2-7,.,TGTGCCGTGGGGGGAGTGCACTACGAGCAGTACTTC,CAVGGVHYEQYF
TRBV6-1,.,TRBJ2-3,TRBD2,TGTGCCAGCAGTGAAGTGGGTGCGGCTAGCGGGGGGAACACAGATACGCAGTATTTT,CASSEVGAASGGNTDTQYF
TRBV4-1,.,TRBJ1-2,TRBD1,TGCGCCAGCAGCCAGGGACAGATCCAATATGGCTACACCTTC,CASSQGQIQYGYTF
TRBV15,.,TRBJ2-2,.,TGTGCCACCAGCAGAACAAGGAACACCGGGGAGCTGTTTTTT,CATSRTRNTGELFF
TRBV9,.,TRBJ2-1,TRBD1,TGTGCCTCAGACAGGGGAGACAATGAGCAGTTCTTC,CASDRGDNEQFF
TRBV5-6,.,TRBJ1-3,.,TGTGCCAGCAGCTTGGACCGGGAGTACACCTCTGGAAACACCATATATTTT,CASSLDREYTSGNTIYF
TRBV7-2,.,TRBJ2-7,TRBD2,TGTGCCAGCAGCTTAGCCAGCGGGGGCCACTCCTACGAGCAGTACTTC,CASSLASGGHSYEQYF
TRBV27,.,TRBJ2-7,TRBD2,TGTGCCAGCAGTTCAAAGGGACTAGATTACTACGAGCAGTACTTC,CASSSKGLDYYEQYF
TRBV25-1,.,TRBJ1-1,.,TGTGCCAGCACCGATCGGGTCACTGAAGCTTTCTTT,CASTDRVTEAFF
TRBV5-1,.,TRBJ2-1,.,TGCGCCAGCAGCTTGAGACAGATTTCCTACAATGAGCAGTTCTTC,CASSLRQISYNEQFF
TRBV4-1,.,TRBJ2-7,TRBD1,TGCGCCAGCAGCCGGGACAGGGAGGTCGGCGAGCAGTACTTC,CASSRDREVGEQYF
TRBV11-2,once,TRBJ2-1,.,TGTGCCAGCAGCTTAGATCTAGCGAGCTCCTACAATGAGCAGTTCTTC,CASSLDLASSYNEQFF
TRBV5-8,.,TRBJ2-2,.,TGTGCCAGCAGGTGGGGCGACACCGGGGAGCTGTTTTTT,CASRWGDTGELFF
TRBV25-1,.,TRBJ2-7,TRBD2,TGTGCCAGCAGTGCAACCGTTAGGACTAGCGGGAGTTACGAGCAGTACTTC,CASSATVRTSGSYEQYF
TRBV6-4,once,TRBJ2-1,TRBD2,TGTGCCAGCAGTGAACTAGCGGGAATCGGCAATGAGCAGTTCTTC,CASSELAGIGNEQFF
TRBV30,.,TRBJ1-3,.,TGTGCCCAAACAGGGCAGGTTGGAAACACCATATATTTT,CAQTGQVGNTIYF
TRBV4-1,.,TRBJ1-2,.,TGCGCCAGCAGTCCCGACAGCTACTATGGCTACACCTTC,CASSPDSYYGYTF